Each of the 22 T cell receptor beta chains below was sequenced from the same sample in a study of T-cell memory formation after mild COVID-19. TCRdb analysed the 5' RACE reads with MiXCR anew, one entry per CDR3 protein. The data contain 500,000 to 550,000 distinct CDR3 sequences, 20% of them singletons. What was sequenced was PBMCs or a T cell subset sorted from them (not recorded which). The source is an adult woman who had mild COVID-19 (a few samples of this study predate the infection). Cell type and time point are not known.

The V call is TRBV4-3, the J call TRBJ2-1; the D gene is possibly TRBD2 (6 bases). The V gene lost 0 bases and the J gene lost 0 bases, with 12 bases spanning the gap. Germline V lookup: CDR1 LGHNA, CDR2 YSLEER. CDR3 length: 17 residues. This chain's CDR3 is CASSQDVAESSYNEQFF. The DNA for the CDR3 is TGCGCCAGCAGCCAAGATGTAGCGGAGAGCTCCTACAATGAGCAGTTCTTC.

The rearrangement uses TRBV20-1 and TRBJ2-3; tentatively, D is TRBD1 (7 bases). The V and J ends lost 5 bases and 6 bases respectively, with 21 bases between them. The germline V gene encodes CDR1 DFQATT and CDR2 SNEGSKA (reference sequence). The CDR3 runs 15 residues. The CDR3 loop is CSAGKGGRGADTQYF. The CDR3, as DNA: TGCAGTGCTGGGAAAGGTGGCAGGGGGGCTGATACGCAGTATTTT.

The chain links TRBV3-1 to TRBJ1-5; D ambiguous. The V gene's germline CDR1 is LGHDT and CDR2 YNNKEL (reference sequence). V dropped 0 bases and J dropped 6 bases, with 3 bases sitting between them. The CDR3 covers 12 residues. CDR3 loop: CASSQDRQPQHF. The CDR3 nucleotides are TGTGCCAGCAGCCAAGATCGTCAGCCCCAGCATTTT.

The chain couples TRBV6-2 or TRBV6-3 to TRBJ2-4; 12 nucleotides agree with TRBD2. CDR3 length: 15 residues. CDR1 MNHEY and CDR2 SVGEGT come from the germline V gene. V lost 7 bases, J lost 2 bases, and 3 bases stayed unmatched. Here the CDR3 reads CASTLAGGPKNIQYF. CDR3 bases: TGTGCCAGCACACTAGCGGGAGGTCCCAAAAACATTCAGTACTTC.

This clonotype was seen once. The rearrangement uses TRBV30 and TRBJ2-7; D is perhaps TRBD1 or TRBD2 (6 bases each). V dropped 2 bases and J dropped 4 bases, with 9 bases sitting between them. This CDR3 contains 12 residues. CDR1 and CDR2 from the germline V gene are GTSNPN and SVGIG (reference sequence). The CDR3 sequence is CAWSRGEYEQYF. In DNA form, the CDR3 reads TGTGCCTGGAGTAGGGGGGAATACGAGCAGTACTTC. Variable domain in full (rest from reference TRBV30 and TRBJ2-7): SQTIHQWPATLVQPVGSPLSLECTVEGTSNPNLYWYRQAAGRGLQLLFYSVGIGQISSEVPQNLSASRPQDRQFILSSKKLLLSDSGFYLCAWSRGEYEQYFGPGTRLTVT.

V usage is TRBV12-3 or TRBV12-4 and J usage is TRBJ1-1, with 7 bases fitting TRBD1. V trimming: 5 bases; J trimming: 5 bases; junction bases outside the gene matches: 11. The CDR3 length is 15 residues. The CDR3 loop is CASSSGGQLGTEAFF. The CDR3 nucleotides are TGTGCCAGCAGTAGCGGGGGACAGTTGGGTACTGAAGCTTTCTTT.

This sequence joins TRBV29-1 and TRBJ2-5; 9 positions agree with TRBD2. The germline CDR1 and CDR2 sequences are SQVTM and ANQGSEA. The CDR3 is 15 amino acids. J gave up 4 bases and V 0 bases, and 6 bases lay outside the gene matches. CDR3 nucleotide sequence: TGCAGCGTTGAAGATCGTAGCGGGAGAACAGAGACCCAGTACTTC. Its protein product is CSVEDRSGRTETQYF.

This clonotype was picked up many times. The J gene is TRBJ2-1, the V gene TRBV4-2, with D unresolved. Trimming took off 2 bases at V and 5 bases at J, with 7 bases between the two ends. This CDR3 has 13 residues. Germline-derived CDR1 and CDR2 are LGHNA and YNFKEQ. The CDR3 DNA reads TGTGCCAGCAGCCAACTACCGGACAATGAGCAGTTCTTC. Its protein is CASSQLPDNEQFF.

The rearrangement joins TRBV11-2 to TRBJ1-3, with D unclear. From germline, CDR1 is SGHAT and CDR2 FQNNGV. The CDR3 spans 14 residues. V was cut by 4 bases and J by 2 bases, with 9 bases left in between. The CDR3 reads CASSWGLTGNTIYF. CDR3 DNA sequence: TGTGCCAGCAGCTGGGGTTTAACTGGAAACACCATATATTTT.

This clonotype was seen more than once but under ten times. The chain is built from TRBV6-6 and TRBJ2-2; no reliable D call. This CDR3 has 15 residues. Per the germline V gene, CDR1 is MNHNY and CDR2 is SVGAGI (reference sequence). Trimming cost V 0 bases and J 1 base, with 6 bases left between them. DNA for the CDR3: TGTGCCAGCAGTTACTCCGGTGGGAACACCGGGGAGCTGTTTTTT. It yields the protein CASSYSGGNTGELFF.

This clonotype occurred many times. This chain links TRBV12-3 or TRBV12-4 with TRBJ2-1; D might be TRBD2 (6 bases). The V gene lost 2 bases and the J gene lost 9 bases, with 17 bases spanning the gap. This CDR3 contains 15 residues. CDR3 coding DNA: TGTGCCAGCAGTTTACGCGGGACTGGCTCGTCTGAGCAGTTCTTC. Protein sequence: CASSLRGTGSSEQFF.

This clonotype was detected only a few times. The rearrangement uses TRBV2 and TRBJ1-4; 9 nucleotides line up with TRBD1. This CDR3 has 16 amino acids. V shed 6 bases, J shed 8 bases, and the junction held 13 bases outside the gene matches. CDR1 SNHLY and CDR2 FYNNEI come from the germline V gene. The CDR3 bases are TGTGCCAGCAGGACCGGGACAGGGACCCCTGGGGAAAAACTGTTTTTT. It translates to CASRTGTGTPGEKLFF. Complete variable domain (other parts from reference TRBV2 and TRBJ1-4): EPEVTQTPSHQVTQMGQEVILRCVPISNHLYFYWYRQILGQKVEFLVSFYNNEISEKSEIFDDQFSVERPDGSNFTLKIRSTKLEDSAMYFCASRTGTGTPGEKLFFGSGTQLSVL.

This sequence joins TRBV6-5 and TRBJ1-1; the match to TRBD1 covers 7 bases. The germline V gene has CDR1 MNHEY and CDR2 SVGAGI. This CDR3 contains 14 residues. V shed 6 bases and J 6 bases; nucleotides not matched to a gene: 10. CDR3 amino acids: CASSTGQGGPEAFF. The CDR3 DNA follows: TGTGCCAGCAGCACCGGGCAGGGGGGACCTGAAGCTTTCTTT.

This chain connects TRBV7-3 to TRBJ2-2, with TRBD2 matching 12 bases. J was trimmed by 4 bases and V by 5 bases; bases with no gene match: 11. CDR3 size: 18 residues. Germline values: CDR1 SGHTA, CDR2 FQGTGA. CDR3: CASSRAGLAGGLTGELFF. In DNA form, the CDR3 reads TGTGCCAGCAGCCGAGCGGGACTAGCGGGCGGACTCACCGGGGAGCTGTTTTTT.

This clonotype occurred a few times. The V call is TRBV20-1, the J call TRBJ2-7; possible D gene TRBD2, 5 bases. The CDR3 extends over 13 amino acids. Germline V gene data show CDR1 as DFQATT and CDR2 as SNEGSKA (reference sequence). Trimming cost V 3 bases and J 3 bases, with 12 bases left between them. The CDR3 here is CSASRPGSYEQYF. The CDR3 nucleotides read TGCAGTGCTAGTCGTCCGGGGAGCTACGAGCAGTACTTC.

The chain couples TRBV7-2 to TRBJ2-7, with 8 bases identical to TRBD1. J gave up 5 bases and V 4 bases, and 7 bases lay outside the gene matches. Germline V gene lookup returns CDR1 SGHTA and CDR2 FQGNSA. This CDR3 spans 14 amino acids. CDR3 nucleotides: TGTGCCAGCAGCTCTCGACAGGGGCCCCACGAGCAGTACTTC. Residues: CASSSRQGPHEQYF.

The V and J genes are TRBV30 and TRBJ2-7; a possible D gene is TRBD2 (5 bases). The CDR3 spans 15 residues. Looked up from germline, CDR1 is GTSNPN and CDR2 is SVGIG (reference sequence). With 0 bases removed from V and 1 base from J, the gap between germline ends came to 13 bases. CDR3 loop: CAWSVRGGVSYEQYF. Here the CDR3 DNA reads TGTGCCTGGAGTGTACGGGGTGGGGTTTCCTACGAGCAGTACTTC.

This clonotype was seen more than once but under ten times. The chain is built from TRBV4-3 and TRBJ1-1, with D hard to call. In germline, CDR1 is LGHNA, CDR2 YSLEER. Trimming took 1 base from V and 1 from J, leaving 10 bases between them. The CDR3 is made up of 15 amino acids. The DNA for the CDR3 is TGCGCCAGCAGCCAAGCGAGCACGTGGAACACTGAAGCTTTCTTT. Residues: CASSQASTWNTEAFF.

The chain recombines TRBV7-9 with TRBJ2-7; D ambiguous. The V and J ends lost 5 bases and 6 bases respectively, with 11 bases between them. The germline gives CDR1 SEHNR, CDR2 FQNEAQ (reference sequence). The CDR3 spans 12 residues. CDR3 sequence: CASSTEVGEQYF. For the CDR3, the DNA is TGTGCCAGCAGCACAGAAGTAGGCGAGCAGTACTTC.

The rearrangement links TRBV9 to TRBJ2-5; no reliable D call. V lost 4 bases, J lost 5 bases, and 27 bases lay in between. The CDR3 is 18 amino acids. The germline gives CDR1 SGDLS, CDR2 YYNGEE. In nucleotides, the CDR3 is TGTGCCAGCAGCACCTCGGACCCCTCGTTGTCCAATTTGGAGACCCAGTACTTC. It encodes CASSTSDPSLSNLETQYF.

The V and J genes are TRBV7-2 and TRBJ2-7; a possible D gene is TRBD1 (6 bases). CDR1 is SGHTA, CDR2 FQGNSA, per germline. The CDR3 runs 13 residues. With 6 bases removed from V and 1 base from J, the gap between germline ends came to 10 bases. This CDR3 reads CASRRQGSYEQYF. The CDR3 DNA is TGTGCCAGCAGACGGCAGGGGTCCTACGAGCAGTACTTC.

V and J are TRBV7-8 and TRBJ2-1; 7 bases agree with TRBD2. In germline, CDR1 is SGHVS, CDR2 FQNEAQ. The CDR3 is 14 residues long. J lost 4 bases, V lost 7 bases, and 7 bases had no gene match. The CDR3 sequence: CASIDGGSYNEQFF. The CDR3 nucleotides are TGTGCCAGCATCGACGGGGGGAGTTACAATGAGCAGTTCTTC.